The present entry profiles one T cell receptor beta chain with its context. The CDR3 length is 14 residues. Generated by immunoSEQ multiplex PCR, the TCRdb table keeps only in-frame clones and is missing some. Among about 210,000 clones, 84% were seen once, and the ten largest hold roughly 3.1%. These data originate in a study of blood T cell repertoires in COVID-19. Material: PBMCs or T cells enriched from blood (not recorded which). This sequence was found in a woman aged 25-40 years who had been exposed to COVID-19. The chain recombines TRBV21-1 with TRBJ2-7; TRBD1, as called in the table, went unchecked against the DNA. TRBV21-1 counts as a pseudogene. The CDR3 here is CASSPGQGSYEQYF. In DNA form, the CDR3 reads TGTGCCAGCAGCCCAGGGCAGGGTTCCTACGAGCAGTACTTC.